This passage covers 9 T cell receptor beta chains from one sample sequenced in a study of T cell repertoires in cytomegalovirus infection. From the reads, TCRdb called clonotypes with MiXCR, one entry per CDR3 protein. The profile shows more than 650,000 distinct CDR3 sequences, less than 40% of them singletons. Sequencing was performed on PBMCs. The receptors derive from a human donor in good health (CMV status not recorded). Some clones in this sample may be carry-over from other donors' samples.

CDR3 coding DNA: TGTGCCAGCAGTGGAGATACAGGGGCGAGGGGCTACACCTTC. This encodes CASSGDTGARGYTF. The J gene is TRBJ1-2, the V gene TRBV2; 7 bases map to TRBD1. The CDR3 has 14 residues. Germline lookup yields CDR1 SNHLY and CDR2 FYNNEI. V was clipped by 4 bases and J by 8 bases; unmatched bases: 10.

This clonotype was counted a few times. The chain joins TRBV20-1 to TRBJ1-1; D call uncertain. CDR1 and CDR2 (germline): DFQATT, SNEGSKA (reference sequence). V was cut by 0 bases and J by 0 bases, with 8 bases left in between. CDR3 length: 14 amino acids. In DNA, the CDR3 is TGCAGTGCTAGAGATTCTAGCATGAACACTGAAGCTTTCTTT. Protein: CSARDSSMNTEAFF.

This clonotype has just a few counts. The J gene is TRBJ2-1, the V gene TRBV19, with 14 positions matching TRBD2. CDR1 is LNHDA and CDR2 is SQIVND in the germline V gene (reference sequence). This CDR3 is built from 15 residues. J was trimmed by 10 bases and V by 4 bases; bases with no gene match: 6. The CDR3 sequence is CASSTGTSGSREQFF. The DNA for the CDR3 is TGTGCCAGTAGTACCGGGACTAGCGGGAGTCGGGAGCAGTTCTTC.

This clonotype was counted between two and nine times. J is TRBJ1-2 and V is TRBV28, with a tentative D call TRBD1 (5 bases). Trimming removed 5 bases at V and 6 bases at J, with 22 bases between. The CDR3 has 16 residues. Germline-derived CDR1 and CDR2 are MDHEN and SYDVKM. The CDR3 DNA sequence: TGTGCCAGCAGTGCGACCCGTTCAGGGATTGGGAATGGCTACACCTTC. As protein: CASSATRSGIGNGYTF.

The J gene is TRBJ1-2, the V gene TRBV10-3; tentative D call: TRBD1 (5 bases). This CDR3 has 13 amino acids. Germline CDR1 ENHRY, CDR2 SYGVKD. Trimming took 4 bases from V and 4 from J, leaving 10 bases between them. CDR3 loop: CAISGGAAYGYTF. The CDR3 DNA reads TGTGCCATCAGTGGAGGGGCTGCCTATGGCTACACCTTC.

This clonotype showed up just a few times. The CDR3 spells CASSGDFNQPQHF. In DNA form, the CDR3 reads TGTGCCAGCAGTGGTGACTTCAATCAGCCCCAGCATTTT. This chain uses TRBV2 with TRBJ1-5; no firm D call. This CDR3 has 13 amino acids. Germline V gives CDR1 SNHLY, CDR2 FYNNEI. Trimming removed 4 bases from V and 3 bases from J, with 7 bases in between.

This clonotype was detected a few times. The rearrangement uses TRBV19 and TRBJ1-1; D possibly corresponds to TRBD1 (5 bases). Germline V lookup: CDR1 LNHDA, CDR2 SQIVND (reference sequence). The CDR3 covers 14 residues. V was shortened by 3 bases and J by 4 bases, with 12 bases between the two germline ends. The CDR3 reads CASSMSGGTTEAFF. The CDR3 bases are TGTGCCAGTAGTATGTCGGGGGGAACCACTGAAGCTTTCTTT.

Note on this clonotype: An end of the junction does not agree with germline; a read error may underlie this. The CDR3 loop reads CASRYSNSGKETQYF. The DNA of the CDR3 is TGTGCCAGCAGGTACTCGAATAGCGGGAAAGAGACCCAGTACTTC. V and J are TRBV6-8 and TRBJ2-5; 8 nucleotides align to TRBD2. The germline CDR1 and CDR2 sequences are MNHGY and SAAAGT. The CDR3 covers 15 residues.

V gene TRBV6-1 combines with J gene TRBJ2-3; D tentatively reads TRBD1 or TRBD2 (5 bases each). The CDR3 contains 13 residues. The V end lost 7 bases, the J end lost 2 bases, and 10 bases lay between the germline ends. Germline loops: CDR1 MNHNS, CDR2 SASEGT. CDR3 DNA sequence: TGTGCCAGCAAGGGACCGAACACAGATACGCAGTATTTT. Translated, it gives CASKGPNTDTQYF.